This T cell receptor beta chain was documented in a study of Tregs in tolerant kidney transplant recipients. About this clone: Its antigen is undetermined.

Study conclusions and caveats: Nucleotide sequences could not be compared across some patients' samples due to primer changes. Validation in larger populations is needed because few patients were studied. In tolerant patients, donor-specific Tregs outgrew total Tregs, suggesting antigen-driven expansion.

Using immunoSEQ multiplex PCR, the repertoire was profiled, and TCRdb retains in-frame clones only, with some absent. In the table there are fewer than 80,000 clones, about 98% of which are singletons. Trimming shortened V by 3 bases and J by 1 base, and 6 bases separated the two germline ends. The CDR3 runs to 14 residues. CDR1 is SGHNT, CDR2 YENEEA, per germline. Unstimulated regulatory T cells (CD4+CD25+CD127-), CD4+CD25- non-regulatory cells, CD4 and CD8 cells were FACS-sorted from thawed PBMCs. The source of this sequence is a human donor who received a combined kidney and bone marrow transplant. The specimen was CD4+ T cells from blood, collected before the transplant. This chain joins TRBV11-3 and TRBJ2-2, with TRBD2 as a possible D gene (5 bases). CDR3 nucleotide sequence: TGTGCCAGCAGCTTCGAGGGGAACACCGGGGAGCTGTTTTTT. It encodes CASSFEGNTGELFF. The full variable domain, rest sourced from reference TRBV11-3 and TRBJ2-2, is EAGVVQSPRYKIIEKKQPVAFWCNPISGHNTLYWYLQNLGQGPELLIRYENEEAVDDSQLPKDRFSAERLKGVDSTLKIQPAELGDSAVYLCASSFEGNTGELFFGEGSRLTVL.